This T cell receptor (beta chain) was obtained from a study of T cell responses to AZD1222 COVID-19 vaccine. Overall study context: Samples with a second dose at about 4 or about 12 weeks were pooled together.

The ends lost 8 bases at V and 4 bases at J; junction bases unmatched: 12. CDR1 and CDR2 from the germline V gene are SQVTM and ANQGSEA. The CDR3 loop spans 15 amino acids. Sequenced by immunoSEQ multiplex PCR; TCRdb stores in-frame clones only, minus some. The data contain just over 95,000 clones, about 89% of them singletons. This sequence was found in an adult in good health. The rearrangement links TRBV29-1 to TRBJ2-5; TRBD2 matches 11 bases. The sample was peripheral blood, taken on day 0 of AZD1222 vaccination. CDR3 residues: CSCDYSGLAGETQYF. CDR3 in DNA: TGCAGCTGCGACTATTCAGGACTAGCGGGAGAGACCCAGTACTTC.